A selection of T cell receptor beta chains follows, all from one sample in a study of cytomegalovirus exposure and HLA in healthy donors. Method: immunoSEQ multiplex PCR; TCRdb's copy keeps in-frame clones and lacks some. The sample lists about 130,000 clones, 55% to 75% occurring once. Sequencing input: PBMCs. The source is a human donor in good health. Both conserved end residues are part of each CDR3. D genes are given only for firm matches. The size field is filled for only some rows; it gives once, few, many or a size class.

clone size: -; D gene: TRBD1; V gene: TRBV19; CDR3 length: 15; J gene: TRBJ2-2; CDR3 protein: CATSILTRTGGVLFF; CDR3 DNA: TGTGCCACTAGCATCCTTACTCGGACAGGTGGCGTGCTGTTTTTT
clone size: -; D gene: -; V gene: TRBV11-2; CDR3 length: 13; J gene: TRBJ2-7; CDR3 protein: CASSLVAGSEQYF; CDR3 DNA: TGTGCCAGCAGCTTAGTGGCGGGCAGTGAGCAGTACTTC
clone size: few; D gene: -; V gene: TRBV5-4; CDR3 length: 16; J gene: TRBJ2-2; CDR3 protein: CASSLVHKTNTGELFF; CDR3 DNA: TGTGCCAGCAGCTTGGTTCACAAAACGAACACCGGGGAGCTGTTTTTT
clone size: -; D gene: TRBD2; V gene: TRBV7-6; CDR3 length: 15; J gene: TRBJ2-7; CDR3 protein: CASSSGLAGPYEQYF; CDR3 DNA: TGTGCCAGCAGCTCGGGACTAGCGGGACCCTACGAGCAGTACTTC
clone size: few; D gene: TRBD1; V gene: TRBV19; CDR3 length: 15; J gene: TRBJ2-3; CDR3 protein: CASSTRGPSTDTQYF; CDR3 DNA: TGTGCCAGTAGTACCAGGGGGCCCAGCACAGATACGCAGTATTTT
clone size: once; D gene: -; V gene: TRBV21-1; CDR3 length: 14; J gene: TRBJ2-1; CDR3 protein: CASSKDQFYNEQFF; CDR3 DNA: TGTGCCAGCAGCAAAGATCAGTTTTACAATGAGCAGTTCTTC
clone size: -; D gene: TRBD2; V gene: TRBV28; CDR3 length: 18; J gene: TRBJ2-3; CDR3 protein: CASSSGTSGTISTDTQYF; CDR3 DNA: TGTGCCAGCAGTTCAGGGACTAGCGGGACAATAAGCACAGATACGCAGTATTTT
clone size: -; D gene: TRBD1; V gene: TRBV9; CDR3 length: 14; J gene: TRBJ2-1; CDR3 protein: CASSPTTGYNEQFF; CDR3 DNA: TGTGCCAGCAGCCCGACGACAGGGTACAATGAGCAGTTCTTC
clone size: once; D gene: TRBD2; V gene: TRBV14; CDR3 length: 15; J gene: TRBJ2-1; CDR3 protein: CASSPLAGVYNEQFF; CDR3 DNA: TGTGCCAGCAGCCCCTTAGCGGGGGTCTACAATGAGCAGTTCTTC
clone size: -; D gene: TRBD2; V gene: TRBV7-9; CDR3 length: 18; J gene: TRBJ2-5; CDR3 protein: CASSLLGASGGPGETQYF; CDR3 DNA: TGTGCCAGCAGCTTATTGGGGGCTAGCGGGGGCCCCGGGGAGACCCAGTACTTC
clone size: -; D gene: -; V gene: TRBV9; CDR3 length: 14; J gene: TRBJ1-6; CDR3 protein: CASSLQGGNSPLHF; CDR3 DNA: TGTGCCAGCAGCCTACAGGGTGGCAATTCACCCCTCCACTTT
clone size: -; D gene: -; V gene: TRBV18; CDR3 length: 16; J gene: TRBJ1-3; CDR3 protein: CASSPLDSPSGNTIYF; CDR3 DNA: TGTGCCAGCTCACCACTTGACTCACCCTCTGGAAACACCATATATTTT
clone size: -; D gene: -; V gene: TRBV10-3; CDR3 length: 14; J gene: TRBJ2-7; CDR3 protein: CAIGGAPLAYEQYF; CDR3 DNA: TGTGCCATCGGGGGGGCGCCCCTCGCCTACGAGCAGTACTTC
clone size: -; D gene: TRBD1; V gene: TRBV2; CDR3 length: 13; J gene: TRBJ2-1; CDR3 protein: CASSVGQGTEQFF; CDR3 DNA: TGTGCCAGCAGTGTGGGACAGGGGACTGAGCAGTTCTTC
clone size: few; D gene: TRBD2; V gene: TRBV19; CDR3 length: 16; J gene: TRBJ2-5; CDR3 protein: CASSTRLAGTGETQYF; CDR3 DNA: TGTGCCAGTAGCACCCGACTAGCGGGAACAGGAGAGACCCAGTACTTC
clone size: -; D gene: -; V gene: TRBV5-1; CDR3 length: 15; J gene: TRBJ1-6; CDR3 protein: CASSLSLRAVSPLHF; CDR3 DNA: TGCGCCAGCAGCTTGTCTCTGAGGGCGGTTTCACCCCTCCACTTT
clone size: few; D gene: -; V gene: TRBV10-3; CDR3 length: 13; J gene: TRBJ2-5; CDR3 protein: CAISDPGVGTQYF; CDR3 DNA: TGTGCCATCAGTGACCCGGGAGTCGGGACCCAGTACTTC
clone size: few; D gene: -; V gene: TRBV7-6; CDR3 length: 16; J gene: TRBJ1-1; CDR3 protein: CASSLGSEGVDTEAFF; CDR3 DNA: TGTGCCAGCAGCTTAGGGTCAGAGGGGGTGGACACTGAAGCTTTCTTT
clone size: once; D gene: TRBD1; V gene: TRBV5-5; CDR3 length: 14; J gene: TRBJ2-5; CDR3 protein: CASSHGDRPETQYF; CDR3 DNA: TGTGCCAGCAGCCACGGGGACAGGCCAGAGACCCAGTACTTC
clone size: few; D gene: TRBD2; V gene: TRBV27; CDR3 length: 14; J gene: TRBJ2-3; CDR3 protein: CASSLGLSTDTQYF; CDR3 DNA: TGTGCCAGCAGTTTGGGACTATCCACAGATACGCAGTATTTT
clone size: few; D gene: TRBD2; V gene: TRBV9; CDR3 length: 14; J gene: TRBJ2-1; CDR3 protein: CASSVAGGRNEQFF; CDR3 DNA: TGTGCCAGCAGCGTGGCGGGAGGGCGGAATGAGCAGTTCTTC
clone size: once; D gene: -; V gene: TRBV4-3; CDR3 length: 14; J gene: TRBJ2-4; CDR3 protein: CASSQDGAGTIQYF; CDR3 DNA: TGCGCCAGCAGCCAAGATGGGGCGGGAACCATTCAGTACTTC
clone size: -; D gene: TRBD1; V gene: TRBV25-1; CDR3 length: 14; J gene: TRBJ2-3; CDR3 protein: CASRAGTGGDTQYF; CDR3 DNA: TGTGCCAGCAGAGCCGGGACAGGAGGAGATACGCAGTATTTT
clone size: once; D gene: -; V gene: TRBV7-3; CDR3 length: 15; J gene: TRBJ2-5; CDR3 protein: CASSITGSWGETQYF; CDR3 DNA: TGTGCCAGCAGCATTACAGGGAGTTGGGGGGAGACCCAGTACTTC
clone size: -; D gene: -; V gene: TRBV11-2; CDR3 length: 15; J gene: TRBJ1-5; CDR3 protein: CASSLGDSSNQPQHF; CDR3 DNA: TGTGCCAGCAGCTTAGGTGACAGTAGCAATCAGCCCCAGCATTTT
clone size: -; D gene: -; V gene: TRBV21-1; CDR3 length: 19; J gene: TRBJ2-2; CDR3 protein: CASSKVRSGGSPNTGELFF; CDR3 DNA: TGTGCCAGCAGCAAAGTCCGAAGCGGCGGTAGCCCGAACACCGGGGAGCTGTTTTTT
clone size: -; D gene: TRBD2; V gene: TRBV11-2; CDR3 length: 18; J gene: TRBJ2-7; CDR3 protein: CASSLTVTSGSLTYEQYF; CDR3 DNA: TGTGCCAGCAGCTTAACCGTGACTAGCGGGAGTTTAACGTACGAGCAGTACTTC
clone size: -; D gene: -; V gene: TRBV5-1; CDR3 length: 12; J gene: TRBJ2-5; CDR3 protein: CASSLGRETQYF; CDR3 DNA: TGCGCCAGCAGCTTGGGTCGAGAGACCCAGTACTTC
clone size: few; D gene: TRBD1; V gene: TRBV6-5; CDR3 length: 13; J gene: TRBJ1-2; CDR3 protein: CASRTQGAIGYTF; CDR3 DNA: TGTGCCAGCAGAACACAGGGGGCGATTGGCTACACCTTC
clone size: once; D gene: TRBD2; V gene: TRBV28; CDR3 length: 15; J gene: TRBJ2-3; CDR3 protein: CASSPTSGRLDTQYF; CDR3 DNA: TGTGCCAGCAGTCCGACTAGCGGGAGACTAGATACGCAGTATTTT
clone size: few; D gene: TRBD1; V gene: TRBV29-1; CDR3 length: 14; J gene: TRBJ2-7; CDR3 protein: CSARGGTGFHEQYF; CDR3 DNA: TGCAGCGCCCGGGGCGGGACAGGGTTCCACGAGCAGTACTTC
clone size: few; D gene: -; V gene: TRBV6-4; CDR3 length: 14; J gene: TRBJ1-5; CDR3 protein: CASISQGQNQPQHF; CDR3 DNA: TGTGCCAGCATCTCGCAGGGTCAAAATCAGCCCCAGCATTTT
clone size: -; D gene: TRBD1; V gene: TRBV9; CDR3 length: 14; J gene: TRBJ2-4; CDR3 protein: CASSVGGTGPIQYF; CDR3 DNA: TGTGCCAGCAGCGTAGGAGGGACAGGACCCATTCAGTACTTC
clone size: -; D gene: TRBD2; V gene: TRBV5-5; CDR3 length: 14; J gene: TRBJ2-7; CDR3 protein: CASSPGGTYYEQYF; CDR3 DNA: TGTGCCAGCAGCCCCGGGGGGACCTACTACGAGCAGTACTTC
clone size: -; D gene: -; V gene: TRBV19; CDR3 length: 13; J gene: TRBJ2-7; CDR3 protein: CASTRGPGYEQYF; CDR3 DNA: TGTGCCAGTACCCGAGGCCCCGGGTACGAGCAGTACTTC
clone size: -; D gene: TRBD1; V gene: TRBV2; CDR3 length: 13; J gene: TRBJ1-2; CDR3 protein: CASNAGGAGGYTF; CDR3 DNA: TGTGCCAGCAATGCAGGGGGCGCAGGTGGCTACACCTTC
clone size: -; D gene: TRBD1; V gene: TRBV6-1; CDR3 length: 14; J gene: TRBJ2-7; CDR3 protein: CASSEGTGSYEQYF; CDR3 DNA: TGTGCCAGCAGTGAAGGGACAGGGTCCTACGAGCAGTACTTC
clone size: few; D gene: -; V gene: TRBV4-2; CDR3 length: 16; J gene: TRBJ2-7; CDR3 protein: CASSPWGASGTYEQYF; CDR3 DNA: TGTGCCAGCAGCCCATGGGGGGCTAGCGGAACTTACGAGCAGTACTTC
clone size: -; D gene: -; V gene: TRBV7-9; CDR3 length: 14; J gene: TRBJ1-6; CDR3 protein: CASQLKAGNSPLHF; CDR3 DNA: TGTGCCAGCCAGCTTAAGGCAGGGAATTCACCCCTCCACTTT
clone size: -; D gene: TRBD2; V gene: TRBV18; CDR3 length: 16; J gene: TRBJ2-1; CDR3 protein: CASSRGLAGPYNEQFF; CDR3 DNA: TGTGCCAGCTCGCGAGGACTAGCGGGGCCTTACAATGAGCAGTTCTTC
clone size: -; D gene: TRBD1; V gene: TRBV11-3; CDR3 length: 14; J gene: TRBJ1-1; CDR3 protein: CASSPRQGSTEAFF; CDR3 DNA: TGTGCCAGCAGCCCCCGACAGGGGTCGACTGAAGCTTTCTTT
clone size: few; D gene: -; V gene: TRBV6-1; CDR3 length: 12; J gene: TRBJ1-2; CDR3 protein: CASFLGAWGYTF; CDR3 DNA: TGTGCCAGCTTCCTGGGGGCTTGGGGCTACACCTTC
clone size: -; D gene: -; V gene: TRBV6-6; CDR3 length: 15; J gene: TRBJ1-6; CDR3 protein: CASSQPGRVHSPLHF; CDR3 DNA: TGTGCCAGCAGCCAACCCGGCAGGGTTCATTCACCCCTCCACTTT
clone size: -; D gene: -; V gene: TRBV27; CDR3 length: 17; J gene: TRBJ2-5; CDR3 protein: CASSPLPTGWYQETQYF; CDR3 DNA: TGTGCCAGCAGTCCATTACCGACAGGCTGGTACCAAGAGACCCAGTACTTC
clone size: -; D gene: TRBD1; V gene: TRBV7-9; CDR3 length: 14; J gene: TRBJ2-7; CDR3 protein: CSSSSTGGNYEQYF; CDR3 DNA: TGTTCCAGCAGCTCAACAGGGGGCAACTACGAGCAGTACTTC
clone size: -; D gene: -; V gene: TRBV7-9; CDR3 length: 15; J gene: TRBJ2-1; CDR3 protein: CSSSLAREEGNEQFF; CDR3 DNA: TGTTCCAGCAGCTTAGCGAGGGAAGAAGGGAATGAGCAGTTCTTC
clone size: -; D gene: -; V gene: TRBV5-8; CDR3 length: 15; J gene: TRBJ2-2; CDR3 protein: CASSFRRTDTGELFF; CDR3 DNA: TGTGCCAGCAGCTTCCGTAGAACTGACACCGGGGAGCTGTTTTTT
clone size: -; D gene: TRBD1; V gene: TRBV6-5; CDR3 length: 13; J gene: TRBJ2-1; CDR3 protein: CASRQGAWYEQFF; CDR3 DNA: TGTGCCAGCAGACAGGGGGCCTGGTATGAGCAGTTCTTC
clone size: -; D gene: TRBD1; V gene: TRBV6-6; CDR3 length: 15; J gene: TRBJ2-7; CDR3 protein: CASSPQGVPPHEQYF; CDR3 DNA: TGTGCCAGCAGTCCTCAGGGGGTCCCACCCCACGAGCAGTACTTC
clone size: few; D gene: -; V gene: TRBV19; CDR3 length: 13; J gene: TRBJ1-2; CDR3 protein: CASRPGHGYGYTF; CDR3 DNA: TGTGCCAGTAGACCGGGACACGGGTATGGCTACACCTTC
clone size: -; D gene: TRBD2; V gene: TRBV19; CDR3 length: 15; J gene: TRBJ2-7; CDR3 protein: CASSIILAGGYEQYF; CDR3 DNA: TGTGCCAGTAGTATTATACTAGCGGGAGGTTACGAGCAGTACTTC